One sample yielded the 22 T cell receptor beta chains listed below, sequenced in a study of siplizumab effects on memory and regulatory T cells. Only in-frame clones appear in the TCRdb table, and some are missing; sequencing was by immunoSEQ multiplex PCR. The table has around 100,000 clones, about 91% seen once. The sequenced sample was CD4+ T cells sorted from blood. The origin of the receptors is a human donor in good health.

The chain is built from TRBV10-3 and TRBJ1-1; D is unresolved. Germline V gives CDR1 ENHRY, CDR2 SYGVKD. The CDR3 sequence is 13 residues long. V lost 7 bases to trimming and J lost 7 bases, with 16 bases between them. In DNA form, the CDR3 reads TGTGCCATCAAGCCAACGTGGGCGGGTGAAGCTTTCTTT. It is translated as CAIKPTWAGEAFF.

CDR3 residues: CASHWTSGADTQYF. In nucleotides, the CDR3 is TGTGCCAGCCACTGGACTAGCGGGGCAGATACGCAGTATTTT. The chain uses TRBV2 and TRBJ2-3; 12 bases align to TRBD2. The V gene's germline CDR1 is SNHLY and CDR2 FYNNEI. The CDR3 covers 14 residues. The trim removed 8 bases at V and 4 bases at J, leaving 4 bases unmatched.

DNA for the CDR3: TGTGCCAGCACCCCGGGAGGGACTAGCGGCTCCTACGAGCAGTACTTC. Its translation is CASTPGGTSGSYEQYF. The rearrangement links TRBV5-5 to TRBJ2-7; 11 positions agree with TRBD2. From germline, CDR1 is SGHKS and CDR2 YYEKEE (reference sequence). The CDR3 runs 16 residues. Trimming at V came to 6 bases and at J to 0 bases, leaving 8 bases not matched to a gene.

The CDR3 DNA reads TGTGCCAGTTCTCTCCCGGGTGGGGGCACTGAAGCTTTCTTT. Translating gives CASSLPGGGTEAFF. This chain joins TRBV28 and TRBJ1-1, with D possibly TRBD1 on 5 matching bases. CDR3 length: 14 amino acids. V lost 9 bases and J lost 4, with 18 bases in between. CDR1 and CDR2 (germline): MDHEN, SYDVKM.

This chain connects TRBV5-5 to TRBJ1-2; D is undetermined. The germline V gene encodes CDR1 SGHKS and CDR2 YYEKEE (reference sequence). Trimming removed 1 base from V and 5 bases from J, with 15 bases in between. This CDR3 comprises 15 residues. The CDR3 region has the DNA TGTGCCAGCAGCTTGTCTTTGGGGTCTGAGTATGGCTACACCTTC. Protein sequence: CASSLSLGSEYGYTF. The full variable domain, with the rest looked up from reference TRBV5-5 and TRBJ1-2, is DAGVTQSPTHLIKTRGQQVTLRCSPISGHKSVSWYQQVLGQGPQFIFQYYEKEERGRGNFPDRFSARQFPNYSSELNVNALLLGDSALYLCASSLSLGSEYGYTFGSGTRLTVV.

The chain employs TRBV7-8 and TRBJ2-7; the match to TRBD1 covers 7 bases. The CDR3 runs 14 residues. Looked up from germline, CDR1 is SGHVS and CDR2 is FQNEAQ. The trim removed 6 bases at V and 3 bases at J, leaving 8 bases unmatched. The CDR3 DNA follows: TGTGCCAGCAGACCACGGACAGGAAACTACGAGCAGTACTTC. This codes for CASRPRTGNYEQYF.

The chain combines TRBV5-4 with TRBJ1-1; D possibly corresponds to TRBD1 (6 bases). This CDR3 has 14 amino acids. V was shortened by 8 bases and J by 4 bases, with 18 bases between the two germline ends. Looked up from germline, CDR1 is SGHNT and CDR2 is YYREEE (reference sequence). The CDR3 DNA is TGTGCCAGTCAGGGGTCGGTAGTTGGCACTGAAGCTTTCTTT. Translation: CASQGSVVGTEAFF.

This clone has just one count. CDR3 loop: CASSRQVGQPQHF. CDR3 nucleotide sequence: TGTGCCAGTAGTAGACAGGTTGGTCAGCCCCAGCATTTT. The chain is built from TRBV19 and TRBJ1-5, with TRBD1 as a possible D gene (6 bases). CDR1 is LNHDA and CDR2 is SQIVND in the germline V gene (reference sequence). Trimming removed 4 bases from V and 6 bases from J, with 10 bases in between. The CDR3 spans 13 residues. Looking up the rest from reference TRBV19 and TRBJ1-5 gives the full variable domain: DGGITQSPKYLFRKEGQNVTLSCEQNLNHDAMYWYRQDPGQGLRLIYYSQIVNDFQKGDIAEGYSVSREKKESFPLTVTSAQKNPTAFYLCASSRQVGQPQHFGDGTRLSIL.

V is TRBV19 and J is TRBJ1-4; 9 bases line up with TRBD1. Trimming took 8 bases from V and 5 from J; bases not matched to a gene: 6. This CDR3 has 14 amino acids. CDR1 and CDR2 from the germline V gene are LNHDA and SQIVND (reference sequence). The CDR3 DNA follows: TGTGCCAGTGTTGGGACAGGGAAAAATGAAAAACTGTTTTTT. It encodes CASVGTGKNEKLFF. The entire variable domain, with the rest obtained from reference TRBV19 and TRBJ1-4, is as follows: DGGITQSPKYLFRKEGQNVTLSCEQNLNHDAMYWYRQDPGQGLRLIYYSQIVNDFQKGDIAEGYSVSREKKESFPLTVTSAQKNPTAFYLCASVGTGKNEKLFFGSGTQLSVL.

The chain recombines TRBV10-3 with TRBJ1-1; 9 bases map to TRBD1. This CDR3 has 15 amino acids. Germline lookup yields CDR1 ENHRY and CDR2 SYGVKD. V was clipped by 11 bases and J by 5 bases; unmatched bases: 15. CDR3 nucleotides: TGTGCCTCCCTCCAAGGACAGGGGATGTCGACTGAAGCTTTCTTT. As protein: CASLQGQGMSTEAFF.

CDR3 amino acids: CATSRGAGGAEQYF. The CDR3, as DNA: TGTGCCACCAGCAGAGGGGCAGGGGGCGCCGAGCAGTACTTC. The J gene is TRBJ2-7, the V gene TRBV15, with TRBD1 identical over 8 bases. The junction had 5 bases not matched to a gene; V was cut back by 1 base and J by 6 bases. The length of the CDR3 is 14 residues. Germline values: CDR1 LNHNV, CDR2 YYDKDF (reference sequence).

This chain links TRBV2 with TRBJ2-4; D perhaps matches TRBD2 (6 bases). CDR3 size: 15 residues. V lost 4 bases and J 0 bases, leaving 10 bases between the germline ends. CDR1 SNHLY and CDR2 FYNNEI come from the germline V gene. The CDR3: CASSVEGIAKNIQYF. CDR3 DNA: TGTGCCAGCAGTGTGGAGGGAATAGCCAAAAACATTCAGTACTTC.

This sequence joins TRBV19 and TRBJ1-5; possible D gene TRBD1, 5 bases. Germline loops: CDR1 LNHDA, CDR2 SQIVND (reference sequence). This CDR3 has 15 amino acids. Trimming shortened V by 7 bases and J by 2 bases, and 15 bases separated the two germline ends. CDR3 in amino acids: CASTPGPGGNQPQHF. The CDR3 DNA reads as TGTGCCAGTACACCGGGTCCGGGGGGCAATCAGCCCCAGCATTTT.

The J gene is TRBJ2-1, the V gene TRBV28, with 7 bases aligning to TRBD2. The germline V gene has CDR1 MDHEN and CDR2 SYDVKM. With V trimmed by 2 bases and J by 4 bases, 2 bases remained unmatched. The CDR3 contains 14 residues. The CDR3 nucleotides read TGTGCCAGCAGTTTAGGTAGCGGGTACAATGAGCAGTTCTTC. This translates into CASSLGSGYNEQFF.

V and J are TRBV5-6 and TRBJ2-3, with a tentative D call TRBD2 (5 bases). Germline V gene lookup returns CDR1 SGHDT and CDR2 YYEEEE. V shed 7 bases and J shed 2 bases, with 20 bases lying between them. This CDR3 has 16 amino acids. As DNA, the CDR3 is TGTGCCAGCCAGAGGGCGGGTAGACTATCCACAGATACGCAGTATTTT. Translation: CASQRAGRLSTDTQYF.

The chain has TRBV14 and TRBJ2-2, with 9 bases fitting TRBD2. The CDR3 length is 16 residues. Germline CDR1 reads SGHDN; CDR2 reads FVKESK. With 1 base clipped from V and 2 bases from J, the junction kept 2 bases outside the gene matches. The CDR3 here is CASSQVAGDNTGELFF. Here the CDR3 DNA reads TGTGCCAGCAGCCAAGTAGCGGGGGATAACACCGGGGAGCTGTTTTTT.

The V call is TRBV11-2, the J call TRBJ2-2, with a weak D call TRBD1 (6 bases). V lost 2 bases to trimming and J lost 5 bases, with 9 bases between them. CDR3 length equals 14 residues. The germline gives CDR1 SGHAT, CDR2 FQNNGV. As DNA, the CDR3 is TGTGCCAGCAGCTTAATCAGGGGAACCGGGGAGCTGTTTTTT. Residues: CASSLIRGTGELFF.

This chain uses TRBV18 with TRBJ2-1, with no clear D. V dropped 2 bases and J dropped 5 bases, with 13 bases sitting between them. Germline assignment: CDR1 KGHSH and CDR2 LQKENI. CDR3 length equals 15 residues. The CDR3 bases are TGTGCCAGCTCACCAGACCGGAACACGAACAATGAGCAGTTCTTC. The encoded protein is CASSPDRNTNNEQFF.

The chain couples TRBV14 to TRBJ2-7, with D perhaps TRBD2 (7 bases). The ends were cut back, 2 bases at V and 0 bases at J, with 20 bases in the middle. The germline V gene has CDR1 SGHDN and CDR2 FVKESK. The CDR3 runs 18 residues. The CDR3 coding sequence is TGTGCCAGCAGCCAAAGAATGGGGGGGGCGCGAAGCTCCTACGAGCAGTACTTC. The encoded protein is CASSQRMGGARSSYEQYF.

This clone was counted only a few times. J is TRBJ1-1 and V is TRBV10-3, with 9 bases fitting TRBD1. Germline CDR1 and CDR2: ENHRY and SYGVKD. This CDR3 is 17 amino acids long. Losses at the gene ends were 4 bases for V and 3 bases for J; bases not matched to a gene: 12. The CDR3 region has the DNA TGTGCCATCAGTGCAGGGGACAGGGCTAAGGTTGACACTGAAGCTTTCTTT. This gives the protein CAISAGDRAKVDTEAFF.

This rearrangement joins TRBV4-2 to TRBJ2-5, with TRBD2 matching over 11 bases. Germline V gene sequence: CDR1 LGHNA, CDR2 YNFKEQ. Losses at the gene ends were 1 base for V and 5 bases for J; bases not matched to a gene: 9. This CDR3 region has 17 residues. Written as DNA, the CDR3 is TGTGCCAGCAGCCAAGGAAATAGCGGGGGGGCCGGCGAGACCCAGTACTTC. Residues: CASSQGNSGGAGETQYF.

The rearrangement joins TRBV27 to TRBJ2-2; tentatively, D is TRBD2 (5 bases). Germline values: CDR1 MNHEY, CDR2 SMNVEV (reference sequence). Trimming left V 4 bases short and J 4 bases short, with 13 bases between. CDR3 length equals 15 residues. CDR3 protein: CASSSPGGGTGELFF. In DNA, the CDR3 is TGTGCCAGCAGTTCCCCGGGTGGAGGCACCGGGGAGCTGTTTTTT.